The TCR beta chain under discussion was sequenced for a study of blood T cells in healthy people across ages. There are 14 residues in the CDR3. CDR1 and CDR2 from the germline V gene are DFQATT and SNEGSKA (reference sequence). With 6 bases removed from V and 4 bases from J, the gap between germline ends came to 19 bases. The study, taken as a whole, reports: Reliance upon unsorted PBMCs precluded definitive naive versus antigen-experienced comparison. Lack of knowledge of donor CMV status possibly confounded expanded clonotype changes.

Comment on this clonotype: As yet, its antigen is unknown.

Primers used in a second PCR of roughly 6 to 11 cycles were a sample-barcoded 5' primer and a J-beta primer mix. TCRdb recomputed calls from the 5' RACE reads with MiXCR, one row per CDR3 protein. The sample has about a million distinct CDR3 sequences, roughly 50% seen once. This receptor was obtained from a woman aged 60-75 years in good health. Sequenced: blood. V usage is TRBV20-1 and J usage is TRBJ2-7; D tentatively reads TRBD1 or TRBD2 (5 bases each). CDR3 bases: TGCAGTGCCCGCTTGGGGGAGTGGGGTTACGAGCAGTACTTC. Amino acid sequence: CSARLGEWGYEQYF.